The TCR beta chain described here comes from a study of blood T cell repertoires in COVID-19. The CDR3 totals 14 residues. Germline values: CDR1 KGHSH, CDR2 LQKENI. The J segment lost 3 bases and the V segment lost 6 bases, leaving 2 bases of the junction unmatched. TCRdb's table, derived via immunoSEQ multiplex PCR, lists solely in-frame clones and lacks some. The sample shows roughly 63,000 clones, 89% of them seen only once. Sequenced material: peripheral blood. This sequence originates from a middle-aged man with active COVID-19. The V and J genes are TRBV18 and TRBJ1-4, with 9 bases matching TRBD1. The chain's CDR3 is CASSTGGANEKLFF. The CDR3 DNA reads TGTGCCAGCTCTACAGGGGGCGCTAATGAAAAACTGTTTTTT.